This T cell receptor beta chain was obtained from a study of CD8 T cells in ankylosing spondylitis. Findings and limits, study-wide: Blood from ankylosing spondylitis patients appeared to carry a characteristic eight-variant TCR beta motif. Some motif variants had been reported before (in reactive arthritis synovial fluid and blood). Significant enrichment of disease-linked clones was reported in matched ankylosing spondylitis synovial fluid. Disease-linked clones proved CD8+ and comparatively uncommon in peripheral blood.

Researchers built TCR beta libraries using quantitative 5'-RACE with molecular barcodes. TCRdb called the 5' RACE reads again in MiXCR, with one record for every CDR3 protein. The data hold fewer than 400,000 distinct CDR3 sequences, with approximately 20% observed a single time. Germline CDR1 is SGHTA and CDR2 is FQGNSA. This CDR3 has 13 amino acids. Trimming took off 1 base at V and 4 bases at J, with 5 bases between the two ends. Worth noting for this clonotype: Its antigen is unidentified.

Sequencing used blood, either unsorted or a sorted T cell fraction (not recorded which). The TCR originated in a male donor with ankylosing spondylitis. This chain joins TRBV7-2 and TRBJ1-5, with D unresolved. The CDR3 coding sequence is TGTGCCAGCAGCTTAGATGCAAATCAGCCCCAGCATTTT. This gives the protein CASSLDANQPQHF.